Listed here is a single T cell receptor (beta chain). What it recognizes is unknown. This entry comes from a study of cytomegalovirus exposure and HLA in healthy donors. Study details: Of all 400 or so donors who were genotyped, around 79% belonged to the Caucasian-associated ancestry cluster. General study points: Most TCR sequences were uncommon, yet certain public TCRs appeared in many donors. Later analysis demonstrated an association between a missense DCLRE1C variant and TCR beta V- and J-gene trimming. HLA allele associations emerged for about 16,000 TCR beta sequences in a later analysis, at 0.05 false discovery rate.

PCR amplification relied on 60 Vbeta primers (plus 13 Jbeta primers). The repertoire was sequenced with immunoSEQ multiplex PCR; TCRdb's copy has only in-frame clones and lacks some. With 100,000 or so clones in the sample, the ten largest clones hold around 3.4%. V shed 0 bases and J shed 2 bases, with 10 bases lying between them. The CDR3 runs to 15 residues. Looked up from germline, CDR1 is MGHRA and CDR2 is YSYEKL. J is TRBJ1-2 and V is TRBV4-1, with D uncertain. Sequenced input: PBMCs. The clonotype comes from a woman younger than 45 in good health and CMV-seronegative. CDR3 sequence reads: CASSQDQEENYGYTF. In nucleotides, the CDR3 is TGCGCCAGCAGCCAAGATCAGGAAGAAAACTATGGCTACACCTTC.